This TCR beta chain was documented in a study of OX40 agonist ivuxolimab in advanced cancers. Looking at the study overall: Dose-escalation patients' cancers were hepatocellular carcinoma, melanoma, renal cell or head and neck cancer.

The germline V and J ends were trimmed by 3 bases and 10 bases, with 15 bases remaining between them. Germline V CDR1 and CDR2: SEHNR, FQNEAQ (reference sequence). The CDR3 has 14 residues. Assay: immunoSEQ multiplex PCR; the TCRdb copy retains only in-frame clones and omits some. The sample holds roughly 75,000 clones; about 92% are singletons and the top ten take under 0.4%. The sequence derives from an adult with an advanced solid tumor such as melanoma, head and neck, liver or kidney cancer. The sequencing used CD4+ or CD8+ T cells sorted from blood, collected in a trial of the OX40 agonist ivuxolimab. The V gene is TRBV7-9, the J gene TRBJ2-2; no firm D call. Written as DNA, the CDR3 is TGTGCCAGCAGCTTTGGGCAGATCGGGTCGGAGCTGTTTTTT. This codes for CASSFGQIGSELFF.